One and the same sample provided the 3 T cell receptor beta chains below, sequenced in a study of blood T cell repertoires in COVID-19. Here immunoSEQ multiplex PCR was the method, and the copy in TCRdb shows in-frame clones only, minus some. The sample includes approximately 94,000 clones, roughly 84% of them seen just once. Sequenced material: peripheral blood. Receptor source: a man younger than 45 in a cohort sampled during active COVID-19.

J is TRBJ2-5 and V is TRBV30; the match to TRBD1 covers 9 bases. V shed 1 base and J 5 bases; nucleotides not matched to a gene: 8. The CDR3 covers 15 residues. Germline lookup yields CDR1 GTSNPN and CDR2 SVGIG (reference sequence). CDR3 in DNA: TGTGCCTGGAGTGCCGGGACAGGGATGGGCGAGACCCAGTACTTC. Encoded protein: CAWSAGTGMGETQYF.

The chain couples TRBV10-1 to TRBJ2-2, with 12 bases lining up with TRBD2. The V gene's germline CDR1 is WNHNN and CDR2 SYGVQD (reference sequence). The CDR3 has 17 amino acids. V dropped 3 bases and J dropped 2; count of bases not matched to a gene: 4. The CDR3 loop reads CASSETSGGRNTGELFF. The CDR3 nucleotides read TGCGCCAGCAGTGAAACTAGCGGGGGGCGAAACACCGGGGAGCTGTTTTTT.

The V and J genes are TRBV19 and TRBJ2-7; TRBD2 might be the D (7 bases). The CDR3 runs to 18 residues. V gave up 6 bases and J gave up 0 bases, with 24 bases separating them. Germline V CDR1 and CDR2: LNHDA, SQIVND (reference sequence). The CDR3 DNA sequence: TGTGCCAGTAGCAACCGAGGGGGGGGCCCTGTTACCTCCTACGAGCAGTACTTC. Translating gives CASSNRGGGPVTSYEQYF.